This T cell receptor beta chain is drawn from a study of blood T cells in healthy people across ages. The overall study: Roughly one uniquely barcoded beta molecule per two T cells was captured. Study-level findings and limits: In older individuals, TCR beta diversity per million T cells was lower, falling roughly linearly with age.

Combining a sample-barcoded 5' primer with a J-beta primer mix, a second PCR ran for 7 to 11 cycles. TCRdb redid the calling of the 5' RACE reads with MiXCR, one entry per CDR3 protein. The sample includes approximately 1,100,000 distinct CDR3 sequences, 45% of them seen just once. Turning to this clonotype: The antigen is undetermined.

Peripheral blood, roughly 9.1 milliliters per donor, was collected. Extraction yielded at least 6 micrograms of total RNA per sample. Germline values: CDR1 SGHRS, CDR2 YFSETQ. This CDR3 contains 15 residues. The V end lost 0 bases, the J end lost 5 bases, and 11 bases lay between the germline ends. The V and J genes are TRBV5-1 and TRBJ2-2; weak D call: TRBD1 (5 bases). This receptor was identified in a woman aged 55-70 years in good health. Source material: blood. CDR3 loop: CASSLAAGWTGELFF. The CDR3 DNA reads as TGCGCCAGCAGCTTGGCGGCAGGGTGGACCGGGGAGCTGTTTTTT. Full variable domain (outside the CDR3, taken from reference TRBV5-1 and TRBJ2-2): KAGVTQTPRYLIKTRGQQVTLSCSPISGHRSVSWYQQTPGQGLQFLFEYFSETQRNKGNFPGRFSGRQFSNSRSEMNVSTLELGDSALYLCASSLAAGWTGELFFGEGSRLTVL.